This T cell receptor beta chain was identified during a study of blood T cells in healthy people across ages. The CDR3 consists of 13 residues. Trimming stripped 5 bases from V and 3 bases from J, with 11 bases between. Germline lookup yields CDR1 SGHVS and CDR2 FQNEAQ. Alongside a J-beta primer mix, a sample-barcoded 5' primer served in a second PCR lasting roughly 6 to 12 cycles. One entry per CDR3 protein results from TCRdb running MiXCR on the 5' RACE reads. The table includes around 900,000 distinct CDR3 sequences, 45% to 60% detected once. The donors, aged roughly 6 to 90, were healthy Caucasians from Russia.

Material for sequencing was blood. The chain uses TRBV7-8 and TRBJ2-7, with D possibly being TRBD1 (5 bases). This TCR was recovered from a woman aged 55 to 70 in good health. CDR3 amino acids: CASSIGHRYEQYF. CDR3 nucleotide sequence: TGTGCCAGCAGCATTGGACATCGCTACGAGCAGTACTTC.